Presented here are 15 T cell receptor beta chains from one specimen sequenced in a study of post-analysis software for immune sequencing data (dated by TCRdb to 2013 to 2016). General study outcomes and caveats: Patients showed significantly higher frequencies than controls for several TRBV segments, among them TRBV5-6, TRBV5-1 and TRBV20-1.

Their antigens are not known. The method was PCR. The data were produced on an Illumina HiSeq 2500. To reduce PCR and sequencing biases, unique molecular identifiers were incorporated into the TCR beta cDNA libraries. The public reads were reprocessed in TCRdb via fastp at Q25 and MiXCR, keeping in-frame beta chains. Each entry merges the rows of one CDR3 protein and shows their most common DNA and genes. In this sample the table shows hundreds of thousands of distinct CDR3 sequences, 30% of which occur a single time. The leading ten clones occupy roughly 0.54% of the sample. The sample comprised blood. Receptors originate from a girl between 10 and 17 years old with multiple sclerosis.

This chain connects TRBV6-2 or TRBV6-3 to TRBJ2-2; TRBD1 matches at 8 bases. From germline, CDR1 is MNHEY and CDR2 SVGEGT. The CDR3 sequence is 16 residues long. J gave up 3 bases and V 6 bases, and 9 bases lay outside the gene matches. The CDR3 bases are TGTGCCAGCAGCCCGGACAGGGTGAGGCACACCGGGGAGCTGTTTTTT. This encodes CASSPDRVRHTGELFF.

This clonotype was seen more than once but under ten times. This chain joins TRBV10-1 and TRBJ2-2; D is unclear. Trimming pared 0 bases from V and 5 bases from J, leaving 1 base between. The CDR3 is made up of 12 amino acids. Germline V CDR1 and CDR2: WNHNN, SYGVQD (reference sequence). DNA for the CDR3: TGCGCCAGCAGTGAGTCGACCGGGGAGCTGTTTTTT. Encoded protein: CASSESTGELFF.

This clonotype was counted at least ten times. The chain employs TRBV12-3 or TRBV12-4 and TRBJ2-3; D is ambiguous. The CDR3 has 13 amino acids. V lost 6 bases and J lost 1, with 8 bases in between. This CDR3 is CASSLTGTDTQYF. The CDR3 DNA follows: TGTGCCAGCAGCTTAACGGGCACAGATACGCAGTATTTT.

V and J are TRBV4-1 and TRBJ1-5; D may be TRBD1 (5 bases). V lost 1 base, J lost 6 bases, and 13 bases lay in between. From germline, CDR1 is MGHRA and CDR2 YSYEKL. The CDR3 length is 15 residues. The CDR3 loop reads CASSQAQGTPQPQHF. The DNA of the CDR3 is TGCGCCAGCAGCCAAGCACAAGGGACCCCTCAGCCCCAGCATTTT.

J is TRBJ2-7 and V is TRBV12-3 or TRBV12-4; perhaps TRBD2 as D (6 bases). V gave up 6 bases and J gave up 7 bases, with 19 bases separating them. The CDR3 is 14 residues long. CDR3 in DNA: TGTGCCAGCAGGGGACTGTTGACCTACAATGAGCAGTACTTC. Protein product: CASRGLLTYNEQYF.

The table lists this clonotype with many counts. The chain links TRBV29-1 to TRBJ2-7; possibly TRBD1 or TRBD2 for D (5 bases each). V lost 4 bases, J lost 4 bases, and 8 bases lay in between. The CDR3 has 11 residues. Germline V gene data show CDR1 as SQVTM and CDR2 as ANQGSEA. This chain's CDR3 is CSVGGGYEQYF. The DNA for the CDR3 is TGCAGCGTTGGTGGGGGTTACGAGCAGTACTTC.

This clonotype has a handful of counts. V is TRBV12-3 or TRBV12-4 and J is TRBJ2-7; 12 bases match TRBD1. Trimming removed 6 bases from V and 5 bases from J; junction bases left unmatched: 5. The CDR3 spans 14 residues. CDR3 sequence (DNA): TGTGCCAGCAGACCGGGACAGGGGGCTAACGAGCAGTACTTC. This gives the protein CASRPGQGANEQYF.

This clonotype was seen repeatedly, ten times or more. J is TRBJ2-3 and V is TRBV6-5; D not certain. Looked up from germline, CDR1 is MNHEY and CDR2 is SVGAGI. Between the trimmed V and J ends, which lost 0 bases and 1 base, there was a span of 11 bases. The CDR3 sequence is 16 residues long. CDR3 residues: CASSYSYPAGTDTQYF. DNA for the CDR3: TGTGCCAGCAGTTACTCGTACCCGGCTGGCACAGATACGCAGTATTTT.

The rearrangement joins TRBV2 to TRBJ2-2, with D perhaps given as TRBD1 or TRBD2 (5 bases each). Trimming shortened V by 3 bases and J by 4 bases, and 9 bases separated the two germline ends. In germline, CDR1 is SNHLY, CDR2 FYNNEI. CDR3 length: 14 amino acids. The CDR3 nucleotides read TGTGCCAGCAGTGATAGAGGGGTCACCGGGGAGCTGTTTTTT. Translating it yields CASSDRGVTGELFF.

The table lists this clonotype with a few counts. This sequence joins TRBV2 and TRBJ2-3, with TRBD1 identical over 11 bases. CDR3 length equals 15 residues. The germline CDR1 and CDR2 sequences are SNHLY and FYNNEI. J gave up 4 bases and V 5 bases, and 5 bases lay outside the gene matches. CDR3 sequence: CASSRDRGSADTQYF. The CDR3 coding sequence is TGTGCCAGCAGTCGGGACAGGGGGTCTGCAGATACGCAGTATTTT.

V is TRBV25-1 and J is TRBJ2-3; 7 positions match TRBD1. J was trimmed by 6 bases and V by 4 bases; bases with no gene match: 10. Germline CDR1 MGHDK, CDR2 SYGVNS. This CDR3 is built from 15 residues. In nucleotides, the CDR3 is TGTGCCAGCAGTGTAGGGGACAGACTAAGGGATACGCAGTATTTT. Amino acid sequence: CASSVGDRLRDTQYF.

This clonotype was found a few times. This chain connects TRBV18 to TRBJ2-7; D remains ambiguous. With 3 bases removed from V and 1 base from J, the gap between germline ends came to 16 bases. The length of the CDR3 is 16 residues. Looked up from germline, CDR1 is KGHSH and CDR2 is LQKENI. CDR3 region: CASSPPPGSWSYEQYF. The CDR3 DNA sequence: TGTGCCAGCTCACCCCCCCCCGGTTCATGGTCCTACGAGCAGTACTTC.

The gene calls are TRBV6-5 and TRBJ2-6; 7 nucleotides agree with TRBD2. The CDR3 consists of 16 residues. From germline, CDR1 is MNHEY and CDR2 SVGAGI. J lost 0 bases, V lost 1 base, and 0 bases had no gene match. CDR3 protein: CASSYWGGSGANVLTF. The CDR3 DNA reads as TGTGCCAGCAGTTACTGGGGGGGCTCTGGGGCCAACGTCCTGACTTTC.

This clonotype was counted only a few times. This chain links TRBV5-1 with TRBJ2-5; 7 bases align to TRBD2. Germline V gives CDR1 SGHRS, CDR2 YFSETQ. The CDR3 totals 12 residues. Losses at the gene ends were 7 bases for V and 11 bases for J; bases not matched to a gene: 11. The CDR3: CASFLTSVEQYF. For the CDR3, the DNA is TGCGCCAGCTTTCTCACTAGCGTAGAGCAGTACTTC.

The rearrangement links TRBV28 to TRBJ1-2, with unresolved D. In germline, CDR1 is MDHEN, CDR2 SYDVKM. CDR3 length: 16 amino acids. V lost 5 bases and J 9 bases, leaving 25 bases between the germline ends. The CDR3 region is CASSQQTIALVGSYTF. The CDR3, as DNA: TGTGCCAGCAGTCAACAAACAATCGCTTTGGTGGGGAGCTACACCTTC.